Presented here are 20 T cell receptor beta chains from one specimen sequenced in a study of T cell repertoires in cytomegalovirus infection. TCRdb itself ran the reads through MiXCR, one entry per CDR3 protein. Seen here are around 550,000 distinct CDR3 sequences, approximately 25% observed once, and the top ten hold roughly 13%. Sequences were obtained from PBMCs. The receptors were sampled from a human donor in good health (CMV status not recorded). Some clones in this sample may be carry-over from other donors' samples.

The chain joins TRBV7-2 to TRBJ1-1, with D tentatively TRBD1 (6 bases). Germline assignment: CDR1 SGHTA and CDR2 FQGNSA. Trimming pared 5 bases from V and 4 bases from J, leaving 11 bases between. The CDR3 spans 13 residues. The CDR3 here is CASSAGTLTEAFF. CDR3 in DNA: TGTGCCAGCAGCGCCGGGACACTCACTGAAGCTTTCTTT. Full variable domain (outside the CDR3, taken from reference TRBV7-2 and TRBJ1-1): GAGVSQSPSNKVTEKGKDVELRCDPISGHTALYWYRQSLGQGLEFLIYFQGNSAPDKSGLPSDRFSAERTGGSVSTLTIQRTQQEDSAVYLCASSAGTLTEAFFGQGTRLTVV.

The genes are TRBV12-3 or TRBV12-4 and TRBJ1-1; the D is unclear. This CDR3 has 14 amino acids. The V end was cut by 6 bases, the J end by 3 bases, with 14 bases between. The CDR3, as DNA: TGTGCCAGCAGACGAGAGACTACGTACACTGAAGCTTTCTTT. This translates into CASRRETTYTEAFF.

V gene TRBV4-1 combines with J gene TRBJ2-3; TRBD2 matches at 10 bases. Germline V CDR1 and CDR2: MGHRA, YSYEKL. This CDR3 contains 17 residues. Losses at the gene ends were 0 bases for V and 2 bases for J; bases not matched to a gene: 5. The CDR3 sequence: CASSQDWTSGYTDTQYF. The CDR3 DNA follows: TGCGCCAGCAGCCAAGATTGGACTAGCGGATACACAGATACGCAGTATTTT.

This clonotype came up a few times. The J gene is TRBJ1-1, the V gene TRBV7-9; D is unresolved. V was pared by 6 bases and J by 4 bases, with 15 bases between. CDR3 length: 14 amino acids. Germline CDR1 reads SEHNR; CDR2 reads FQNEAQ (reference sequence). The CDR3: CASSWAGVSTEAFF. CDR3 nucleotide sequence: TGTGCCAGCAGTTGGGCCGGGGTGAGCACTGAAGCTTTCTTT.

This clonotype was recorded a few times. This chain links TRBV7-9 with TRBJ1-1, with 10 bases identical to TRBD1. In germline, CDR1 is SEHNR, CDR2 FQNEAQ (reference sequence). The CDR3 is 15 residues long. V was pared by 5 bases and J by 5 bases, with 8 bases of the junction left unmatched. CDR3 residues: CASSTRQGAYTEAFF. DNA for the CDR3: TGTGCCAGCAGCACCCGACAGGGGGCTTATACTGAAGCTTTCTTT.

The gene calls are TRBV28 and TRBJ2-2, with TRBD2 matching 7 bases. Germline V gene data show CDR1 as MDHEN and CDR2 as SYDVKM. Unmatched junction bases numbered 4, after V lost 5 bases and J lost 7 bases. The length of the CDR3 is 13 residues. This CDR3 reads CASSMGLRGELFF. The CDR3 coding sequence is TGTGCCAGCAGTATGGGACTACGCGGGGAGCTGTTTTTT.

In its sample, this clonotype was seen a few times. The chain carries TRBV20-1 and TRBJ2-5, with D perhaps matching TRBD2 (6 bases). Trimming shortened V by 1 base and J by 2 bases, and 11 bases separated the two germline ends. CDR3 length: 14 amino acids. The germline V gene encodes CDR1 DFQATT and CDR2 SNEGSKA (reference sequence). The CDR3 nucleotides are TGCAGTGCTAGAGGAGCGGGTCAACAAGAGACCCAGTACTTC. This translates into CSARGAGQQETQYF.

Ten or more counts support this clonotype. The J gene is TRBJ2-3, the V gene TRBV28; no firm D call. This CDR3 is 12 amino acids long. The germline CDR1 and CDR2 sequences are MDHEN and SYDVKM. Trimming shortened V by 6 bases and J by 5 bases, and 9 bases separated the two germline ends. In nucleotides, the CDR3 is TGTGCCAGCAGCCCGCTTCAAGATACGCAGTATTTT. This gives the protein CASSPLQDTQYF.

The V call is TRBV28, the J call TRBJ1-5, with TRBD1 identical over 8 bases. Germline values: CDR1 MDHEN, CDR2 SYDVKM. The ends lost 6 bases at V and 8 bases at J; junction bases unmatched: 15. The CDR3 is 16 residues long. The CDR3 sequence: CASSDSTQGAFKPQHF. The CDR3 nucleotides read TGTGCCAGCAGCGATTCTACTCAGGGGGCGTTTAAGCCCCAGCATTTT.

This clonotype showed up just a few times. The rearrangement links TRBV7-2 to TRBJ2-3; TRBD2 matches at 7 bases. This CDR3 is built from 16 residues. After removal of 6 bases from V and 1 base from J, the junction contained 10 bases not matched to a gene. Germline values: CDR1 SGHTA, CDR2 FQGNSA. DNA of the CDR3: TGTGCCAGCAGACCCGTTCTAGGGAGGGGCACAGATACGCAGTATTTT. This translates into CASRPVLGRGTDTQYF.

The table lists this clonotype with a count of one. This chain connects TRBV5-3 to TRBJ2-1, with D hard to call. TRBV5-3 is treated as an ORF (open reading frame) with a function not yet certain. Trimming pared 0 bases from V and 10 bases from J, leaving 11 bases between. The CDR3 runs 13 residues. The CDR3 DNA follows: TGTGCCAGAAGCTTGGTGAGTCGAGAAGAGCAGTTCTTC. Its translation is CARSLVSREEQFF.

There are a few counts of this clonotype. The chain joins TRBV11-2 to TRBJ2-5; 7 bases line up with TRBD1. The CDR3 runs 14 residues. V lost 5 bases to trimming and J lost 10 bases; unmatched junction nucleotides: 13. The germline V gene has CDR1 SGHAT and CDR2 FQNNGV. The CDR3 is CASSRRQGTNVQYF. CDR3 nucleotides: TGTGCCAGCAGCCGAAGACAGGGCACAAATGTCCAGTACTTC.

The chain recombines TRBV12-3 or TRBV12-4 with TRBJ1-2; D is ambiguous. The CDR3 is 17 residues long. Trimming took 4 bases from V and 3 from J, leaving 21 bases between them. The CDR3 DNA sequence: TGTGCCAGCAGTTCCCGGACCCGAAACCCTCAATACTATGGCTACACCTTC. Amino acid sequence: CASSSRTRNPQYYGYTF.

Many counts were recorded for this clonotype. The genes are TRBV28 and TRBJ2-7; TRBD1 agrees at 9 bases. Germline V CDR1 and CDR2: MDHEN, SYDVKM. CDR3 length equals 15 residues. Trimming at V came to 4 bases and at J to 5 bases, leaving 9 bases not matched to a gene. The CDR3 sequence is CASSSSGTGLHEQYF. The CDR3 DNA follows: TGTGCCAGCAGTTCATCCGGGACAGGGCTACACGAGCAGTACTTC.

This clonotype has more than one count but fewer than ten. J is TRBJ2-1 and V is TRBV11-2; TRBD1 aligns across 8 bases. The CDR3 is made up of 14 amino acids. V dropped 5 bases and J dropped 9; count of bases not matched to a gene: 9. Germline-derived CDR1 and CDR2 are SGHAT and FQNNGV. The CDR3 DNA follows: TGTGCCAGCAGCCCCCGGACAGGGTTCAGTGAGCAGTTCTTC. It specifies CASSPRTGFSEQFF.

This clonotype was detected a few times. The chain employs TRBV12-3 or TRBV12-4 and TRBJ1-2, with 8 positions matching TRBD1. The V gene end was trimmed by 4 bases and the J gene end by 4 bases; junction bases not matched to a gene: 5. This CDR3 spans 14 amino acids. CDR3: CASSSSGTGYGYTF. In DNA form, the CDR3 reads TGTGCCAGCAGTTCTTCCGGGACAGGCTATGGCTACACCTTC.

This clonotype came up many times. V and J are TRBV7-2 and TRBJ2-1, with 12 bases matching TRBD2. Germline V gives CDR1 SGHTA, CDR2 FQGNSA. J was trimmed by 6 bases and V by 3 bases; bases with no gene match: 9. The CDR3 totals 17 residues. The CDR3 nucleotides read TGTGCCAGCAGCTTGCGCCCTAGCGGGAGGGCGACCAATGAGCAGTTCTTC. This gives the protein CASSLRPSGRATNEQFF.

CDR3 nucleotide sequence: TGCAGTGCCGAGCAGGGACTAAGGGGCACAGATACGCAGTATTTT. Encoded protein: CSAEQGLRGTDTQYF. This chain links TRBV20-1 with TRBJ2-3; TRBD2 agrees at 7 bases. Germline assignment: CDR1 DFQATT and CDR2 SNEGSKA (reference sequence). V lost 6 bases, J lost 1 base, and 10 bases stayed unmatched. This CDR3 contains 15 residues.

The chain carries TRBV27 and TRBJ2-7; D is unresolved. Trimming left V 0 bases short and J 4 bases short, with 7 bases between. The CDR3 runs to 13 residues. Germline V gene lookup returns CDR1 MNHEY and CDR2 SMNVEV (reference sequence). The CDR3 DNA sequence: TGTGCCAGCAGTTTATCGGCTGAGTACGAGCAGTACGTC. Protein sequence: CASSLSAEYEQYV.

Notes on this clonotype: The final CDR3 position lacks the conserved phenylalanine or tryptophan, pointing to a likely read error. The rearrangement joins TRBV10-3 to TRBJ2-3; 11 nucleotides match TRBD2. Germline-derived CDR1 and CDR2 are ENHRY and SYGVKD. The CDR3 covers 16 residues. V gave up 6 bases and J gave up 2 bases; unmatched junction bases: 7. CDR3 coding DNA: TGTGCCATCAGCATATCGACTAGCGGGGCCACAGATACGCAGTATTCT. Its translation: CAISISTSGATDTQYS.